These T cell receptor beta chains were read from a single sample in a study of shared clonotypes between healthy human individuals. Libraries were prepared by immunoSEQ multiplex PCR; TCRdb keeps only in-frame clonotypes and omits some of them. The data show about 1.1 million clones, about 80% seen once. The sequenced sample consisted of memory CD4+ T cells from PBMCs. The source is a man younger than 30 in good health. Some clones in this sample may be carry-over from other donors' samples. CDR3s leave out the opening cysteine and the closing phenylalanine or tryptophan. Part of the rows lack a size; the others show once, few, many or a class for expanded clones.

NA	TRBV2	ASRTGGNYGYT
NA	TRBV4-1	ASSQDPRGGSYEQY
NA	TRBV19	ASRETFTTNEKLF
NA	TRBV29-1	SVAASSYEQY
once	TRBV27	ASSLDFYNEQF
NA	TRBV5-4	ASSQGADRAGYT
many	TRBV29-1	SVEGRGTNYGYT
NA	TRBV6-5	ASSRRRGETQY
NA	TRBV19	ASSMEGQGMGGYT
NA	TRBV19	ASSIETGRETQY
NA	TRBV28	ASSLRLSSSYEQY
NA	TRBV5-1	ASSNPTGQETQY
once	TRBV18	ASSPPGGGLHEAF
NA	TRBV6-5	ASSYDVTGELF
NA	TRBV15	ATSLEGALGTDTQY
NA	TRBV2	ASSSYSGRALEQF
once	TRBV7-9	ASSALQGATNEKLF
once	TRBV28	ASSLQTAPYEQY
NA	TRBV7-2	ASSPGVDNEQF
NA	TRBV7-9	ASSALGVQGASYNEQF
NA	TRBV5-1	ASTDSTDTQY
NA	TRBV14	ASSQVGGTVTGELF
NA	TRBV5-1	ASSWLNSGSEAF
few	TRBV30	AWSTLGGRQPQH
NA	TRBV7-2	ASSLASNGQPQH
NA	TRBV27	ASSLGTGGLGETQY
few	TRBV6-6	ASSFDLLGLGYT
NA	TRBV30	AWRDTYEQY
NA	TRBV4-1	ASSQVPLAGVPDTQY
NA	TRBV5-1	ASGILAETQY
NA	TRBV18	ASSPGGIYEQY
few	TRBV6-5	ASSYSRGHTDTQY
NA	TRBV9	ASSPPGTSFNTQY
NA	TRBV5-1	ASSLLIGTSGANVLT
NA	TRBV5-1	ASSLLTGAETQY
NA	TRBV7-9	ASSREGGSYT
NA	TRBV6-6	ASGDTWWGYT
NA	TRBV15	ATSGKDRFYEQY
NA	TRBV5-5	ASSPGQRNTEAF
NA	TRBV5-1	ASSLAPQGAMNTEAF
NA	TRBV28	ASSLTGQASGYT
NA	TRBV5-6	ASSLARDEDTQY
NA	TRBV11-2	ASSETGTYNEQF
NA	TRBV6-6	ASSYSGSPKQF
NA	TRBV2	ASSRQGTGTDTQY
NA	TRBV18	ASSPPVLTDTQY
few	TRBV5-6	ASSLVVPDTEAF
once	TRBV28	ASSSSGRYNEQF
many	TRBV7-8	ASSISLARDTGELF
NA	TRBV2	ATSWDGQETQY
NA	TRBV7-2	ASSSAPVYEQY
NA	TRBV7-9	AAHNTGELF
NA	TRBV10-3	AINSGSSYNEQF
NA	TRBV4-1	ASSQMAAANTEAF
few	TRBV18	ASSPDREGEQY
NA	TRBV30	AWSVLGQGSYNEQF